This T cell receptor beta chain was sequenced for a study of cytomegalovirus exposure and HLA in healthy donors. Study in general: An earlier analysis identified 117 million unique TCR beta sequences in about 180 million T cells. Study-wide points: Trimming of TCR beta V- and J-genes showed a link, identified in a later analysis, to a missense DCLRE1C variant. Other equally common chains were less clonally expanded than HLA-associated TCR beta chains, a later analysis showed. The only immune exposure information that was available was CMV serostatus.

Note on this clone: Its specificity is not known.

Researchers ran the PCR with 60 Vbeta and 13 Jbeta primers. Produced via immunoSEQ multiplex PCR; TCRdb's table is partial and in-frame only. The sample holds 90,000 to 120,000 clones, 76% seen once. The CDR3 is 15 amino acids. V shed 9 bases, J shed 2 bases, and the junction held 10 bases outside the gene matches. Germline-derived CDR1 and CDR2 are MGHDK and SYGVNS. This receptor was obtained from a man younger than 30 in good health and CMV-seronegative. The rearrangement uses TRBV25-1 and TRBJ1-5; 7 bases are shared with TRBD1. The specimen was PBMCs. CDR3 nucleotides: TGTGCCAGTACAGGGGCTTCGTACGGCAATCAGCCCCAGCATTTT. Translating it yields CASTGASYGNQPQHF.